The rows below give T cell receptor beta chains drawn from one sample of a study of blood T cell repertoires in COVID-19. Profiling relied on immunoSEQ multiplex PCR, and the TCRdb table lists in-frame clones only, not all of them. Of approximately 300,000 clones in the sample, 87% are singletons; the top ten hold approximately 2.4%. The specimen was peripheral blood. These receptors all stem from a young man with active or convalescent COVID-19. Both conserved end residues are part of each CDR3. D genes are given only for firm matches. Only some rows state a clone size, as once, few, many or a class for expanded clones.

>-|-|TRBJ1-5|TRBV9
CASSARDYSNQPQHF
TGTGCCAGCAGCGCCAGGGACTATAGCAATCAGCCCCAGCATTTT
>-|-|TRBJ2-7|TRBV6-1
CASSETLVRRSTYEQYF
TGTGCCAGCAGTGAAACACTCGTTCGACGGAGTACCTACGAGCAGTACTTC
>TRBD1|few|TRBJ2-1|TRBV11-3
CASSNRQGAGNEQFF
TGTGCCAGCAGCAACCGGCAGGGGGCCGGGAATGAGCAGTTCTTC
>TRBD1|-|TRBJ1-2|TRBV10-3
CAISESIEQGRGAYGYTF
TGTGCCATCAGTGAGTCGATCGAACAGGGGCGCGGGGCTTATGGCTACACCTTC
>-|-|TRBJ2-7|TRBV19
CASKSGYEQYF
TGTGCCAGTAAGTCGGGCTACGAGCAGTACTTC
>TRBD2|-|TRBJ2-1|TRBV24-1
CATSDSPGTSSSEQFF
TGTGCCACCAGTGATTCACCCGGGACTAGCTCTAGTGAGCAGTTCTTC
>TRBD1|-|TRBJ2-3|TRBV7-9
CASSLVGQSTDTQYF
TGTGCCAGCAGCTTAGTGGGACAGTCCACAGATACGCAGTATTTT
>TRBD2|-|TRBJ2-3|TRBV9
CASSARRTAGGLRDTQYF
TGTGCCAGCAGCGCCCGCCGTACAGCGGGGGGGCTCAGAGATACGCAGTATTTT
>-|once|TRBJ2-7|TRBV28
CASSLPGFAGTYEQYF
TGTGCCAGCAGTTTACCAGGATTTGCGGGCACCTACGAGCAGTACTTC
>-|-|TRBJ1-2|TRBV29-1
CSVEWATSTYGYTF
TGCAGCGTTGAATGGGCAACGAGCACCTATGGCTACACCTTC
>TRBD2|-|TRBJ2-7|TRBV6-1
CASSEKTSGTVEQYF
TGTGCCAGCAGTGAAAAGACTAGCGGGACCGTCGAGCAGTACTTC
>-|few|TRBJ1-5|TRBV18
CASSAGVDQPQHF
TGTGCCAGCTCAGCAGGGGTAGATCAGCCCCAGCATTTT
>-|-|TRBJ2-1|TRBV9
CASSVASAAYNEQFF
TGTGCCAGCAGCGTAGCAAGCGCCGCCTACAATGAGCAGTTCTTC
>TRBD1|-|TRBJ2-7|TRBV14
CASSRYGTGSYEQYF
TGTGCCAGCAGCCGCTACGGGACAGGCTCCTACGAGCAGTACTTC
>-|-|TRBJ1-1|TRBV11-2
CASSLGTGNTEAFF
TGTGCCAGCAGCTTAGGAACAGGGAACACTGAAGCTTTCTTT
>-|-|TRBJ1-4|TRBV29-1
CSASPREGPEKLFF
TGCAGCGCCTCGCCCCGGGAAGGGCCGGAAAAACTGTTTTTT
>TRBD1|once|TRBJ1-4|TRBV5-1
CASSPSGDRGLTNEKLFF
TGCGCCAGCAGCCCATCGGGGGACAGGGGTCTAACTAATGAAAAACTGTTTTTT
>TRBD1|-|TRBJ2-2|TRBV5-5
CASSTGTVFGELFF
TGTGCCAGCAGCACTGGGACAGTGTTCGGGGAGCTGTTTTTT
>-|-|TRBJ2-7|TRBV27
CASSLAGYSYEQYF
TGTGCCAGCAGTTTAGCGGGCTACTCCTACGAGCAGTACTTC
>-|-|TRBJ2-5|TRBV9
CASSVFSGGETQYF
TGTGCCAGCAGCGTTTTCTCCGGGGGAGAGACCCAGTACTTC
>TRBD1|-|TRBJ2-2|TRBV4-1
CASGKSGGWPGELFF
TGCGCCAGCGGCAAATCAGGGGGCTGGCCCGGGGAGCTGTTTTTT
>-|-|TRBJ2-6|TRBV11-2
CASSLRGSGANVLTF
TGTGCCAGCAGCTTAAGGGGCTCTGGGGCCAACGTCCTGACTTTC
>TRBD2|-|TRBJ2-1|TRBV24-1
CATSPGTSGGYNEQFF
TGTGCCACCAGCCCAGGGACTAGCGGGGGATACAATGAGCAGTTCTTC
>-|-|TRBJ1-1|TRBV14
CASSQDWGRVETEAFF
TGTGCCAGCAGCCAAGATTGGGGCAGGGTGGAAACTGAAGCTTTCTTT
>-|once|TRBJ2-3|TRBV7-8
CASSLALTDTQYF
TGTGCCAGCAGCTTAGCGCTAACAGATACGCAGTATTTT
>-|-|TRBJ1-2|TRBV3-1/TRBV3-2
CASSQVGSKYGYTF
TGTGCCAGCAGCCAAGTTGGGAGCAAGTATGGCTACACCTTC
>TRBD1|few|TRBJ1-2|TRBV7-9
CASSFPGGGGYGYTF
TGTGCCAGCAGCTTCCCAGGGGGCGGAGGCTATGGCTACACCTTC
>-|-|TRBJ2-5|TRBV15
CATATRQETQYF
TGTGCCACCGCGACACGGCAGGAGACCCAGTACTTC
>-|-|TRBJ2-7|TRBV4-1
CASSQGTEYEQYF
TGCGCCAGCAGCCAAGGGACAGAATACGAGCAGTACTTC
>-|-|TRBJ1-4|TRBV6-6
CASSYGQPEKLFF
TGTGCCAGCAGTTATGGACAGCCTGAAAAACTGTTTTTT
>-|-|TRBJ2-1|TRBV5-5
CASSLSLANEQFF
TGTGCCAGCAGCTTGTCACTAGCCAATGAGCAGTTCTTC
>-|-|TRBJ1-2|TRBV4-2
CASSLQGGEYGYTF
TGTGCCAGCAGCCTACAGGGTGGAGAATATGGCTACACCTTC
>-|-|TRBJ1-2|TRBV29-1
CSVVGQHSNYGYTF
TGCAGCGTTGTTGGACAGCACTCTAACTATGGCTACACCTTC
>-|-|TRBJ1-6|TRBV9
CASSPGATPSANNSPLHF
TGTGCCAGCAGCCCAGGGGCAACACCCAGTGCTAATAATTCACCCCTCCACTTT
>TRBD1|-|TRBJ1-1|TRBV7-9
CASSFDRVNAEAFF
TGTGCCAGCAGTTTTGACAGGGTTAACGCTGAAGCTTTCTTT
>TRBD1|once|TRBJ2-1|TRBV7-9
CASVETGGNNEQFF
TGTGCCAGCGTTGAGACAGGGGGCAACAATGAGCAGTTCTTC
>-|-|TRBJ1-1|TRBV7-2
CASSRTVNMNTEAFF
TGTGCCAGCAGTAGAACGGTGAATATGAACACTGAAGCTTTCTTT
>-|-|TRBJ2-1|TRBV5-6
CASTPRGAYYNEQFF
TGTGCCAGCACCCCCCGCGGGGCGTACTACAATGAGCAGTTCTTC
>-|-|TRBJ1-4|TRBV18
CASSNPAGEKLFF
TGTGCCAGCTCAAACCCCGCGGGTGAAAAACTGTTTTTT
>TRBD1|-|TRBJ1-5|TRBV28
CASSLYLVTGVQPQHF
TGTGCCAGCAGTTTATATTTGGTGACAGGGGTTCAGCCCCAGCATTTT
>TRBD2|once|TRBJ2-5|TRBV19
CASSPEAGRSLQETQYF
TGTGCCAGTAGTCCCGAAGCGGGGAGGAGTCTGCAAGAGACCCAGTACTTC
>TRBD1|-|TRBJ2-7|TRBV6-5
CASSIRGYEQYF
TGTGCCAGCAGTATCAGGGGGTACGAGCAGTACTTC
>-|once|TRBJ2-1|TRBV3-1/TRBV3-2
CASSFGYDEQFF
TGTGCCAGCAGTTTCGGGTATGATGAGCAGTTCTTC
>TRBD2|-|TRBJ2-3|TRBV18
CASSLGLPPSTDTQYF
TGTGCCAGCTCCCTGGGACTACCGCCATCCACAGATACGCAGTATTTT